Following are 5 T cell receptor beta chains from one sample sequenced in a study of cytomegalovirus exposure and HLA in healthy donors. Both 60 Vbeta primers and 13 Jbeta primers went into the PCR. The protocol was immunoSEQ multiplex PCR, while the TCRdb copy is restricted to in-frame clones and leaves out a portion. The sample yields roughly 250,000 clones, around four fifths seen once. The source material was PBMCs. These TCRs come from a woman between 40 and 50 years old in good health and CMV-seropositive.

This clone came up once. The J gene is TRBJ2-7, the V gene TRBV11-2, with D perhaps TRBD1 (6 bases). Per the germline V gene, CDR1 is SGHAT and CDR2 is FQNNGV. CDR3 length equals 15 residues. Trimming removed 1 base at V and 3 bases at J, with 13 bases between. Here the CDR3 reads CASSLGQGPLYEQYF. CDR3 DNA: TGTGCCAGCAGCTTAGGTCAGGGGCCCCTCTACGAGCAGTACTTC.

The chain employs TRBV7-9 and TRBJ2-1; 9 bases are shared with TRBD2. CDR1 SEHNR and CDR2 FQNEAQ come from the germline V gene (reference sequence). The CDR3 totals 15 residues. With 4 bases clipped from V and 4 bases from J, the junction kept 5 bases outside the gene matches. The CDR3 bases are TGTGCCAGCAGCTCCTGGACTAGCGAGTACAATGAGCAGTTCTTC. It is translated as CASSSWTSEYNEQFF.

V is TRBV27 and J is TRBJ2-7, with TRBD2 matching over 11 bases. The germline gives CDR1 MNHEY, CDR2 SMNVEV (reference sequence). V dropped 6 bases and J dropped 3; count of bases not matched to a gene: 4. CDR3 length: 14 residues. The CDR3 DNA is TGTGCCAGCAGGCCGACTAGCGGGAACTACGAGCAGTACTTC. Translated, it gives CASRPTSGNYEQYF.

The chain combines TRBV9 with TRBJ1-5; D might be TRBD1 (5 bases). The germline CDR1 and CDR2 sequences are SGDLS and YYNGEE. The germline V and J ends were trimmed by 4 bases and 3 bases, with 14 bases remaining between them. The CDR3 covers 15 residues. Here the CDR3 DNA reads TGTGCCAGCAGCTTTTCAGGGTATCCCAATCAGCCCCAGCATTTT. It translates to CASSFSGYPNQPQHF. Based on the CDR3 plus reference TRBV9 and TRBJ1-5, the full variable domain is DSGVTQTPKHLITATGQRVTLRCSPRSGDLSVYWYQQSLDQGLQFLIQYYNGEERAKGNILERFSAQQFPDLHSELNLSSLELGDSALYFCASSFSGYPNQPQHFGDGTRLSIL.

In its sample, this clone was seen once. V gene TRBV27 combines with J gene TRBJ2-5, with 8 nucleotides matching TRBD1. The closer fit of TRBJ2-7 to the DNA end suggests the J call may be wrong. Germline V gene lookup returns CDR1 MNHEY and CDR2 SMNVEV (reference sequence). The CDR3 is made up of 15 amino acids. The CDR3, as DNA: TGTGCCAGCAGAGCGGACAGGGTAGCGTCCTACGAGCAGTACTTC. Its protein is CASRADRVASYEQYF.